One sample yielded the 16 T cell receptor beta chains listed below, sequenced in a study of T cell repertoires in cytomegalovirus infection. TCRdb reanalysed the reads using MiXCR and keeps one entry per CDR3 protein. This table holds approximately 500,000 distinct CDR3 sequences, about 15% found once. What was sequenced was CD8+ T cells from PBMCs. These receptors all come from a human donor in good health (CMV status not recorded). Some clones in this sample may be carry-over from other donors' samples.

This clonotype was seen at least ten times. The chain has TRBV7-9 and TRBJ1-5; D unresolved. The CDR3 loop spans 14 amino acids. Germline-derived CDR1 and CDR2 are SEHNR and FQNEAQ (reference sequence). Trimming removed 1 base from V and 4 bases from J, with 8 bases in between. CDR3 nucleotide sequence: TGTGCCAGCAGCTTAGAGGCTCAAAATCAGCCCCAGCATTTT. The encoded protein is CASSLEAQNQPQHF.

V usage is TRBV4-1 and J usage is TRBJ1-6; D gene uncertain. The CDR3 has 14 residues. V was cut by 0 bases and J by 9 bases, with 9 bases left in between. Germline assignment: CDR1 MGHRA and CDR2 YSYEKL. The CDR3 loop reads CASSQEWKGSPLHF. CDR3 coding DNA: TGCGCCAGCAGCCAAGAATGGAAGGGTTCACCCCTCCACTTT.

The table lists this clonotype with many counts. The J gene is TRBJ1-2, the V gene TRBV5-4; D may be TRBD1 (5 bases). The ends were cut back, 4 bases at V and 0 bases at J, with 13 bases in the middle. Per the germline V gene, CDR1 is SGHNT and CDR2 is YYREEE (reference sequence). This CDR3 comprises 15 residues. This CDR3 reads CASSDDRTPNYGYTF. The CDR3 DNA reads TGTGCCAGCAGCGACGACAGAACACCTAACTATGGCTACACCTTC.

This clonotype has at least ten counts. This rearrangement joins TRBV7-9 to TRBJ1-3; tentatively, D is TRBD1 (5 bases). Trimming stripped 5 bases from V and 4 bases from J, with 12 bases between. This CDR3 is built from 14 residues. The germline V gene has CDR1 SEHNR and CDR2 FQNEAQ (reference sequence). The CDR3 region is CASSRGGTGNTIYF. The CDR3 DNA sequence: TGTGCCAGCAGCCGGGGAGGGACGGGAAACACCATATATTTT.

This clonotype was observed many times. The chain is built from TRBV19 and TRBJ1-5; D ambiguous. The V gene's germline CDR1 is LNHDA and CDR2 SQIVND (reference sequence). V lost 3 bases, J lost 3 bases, and 9 bases lay in between. The CDR3 is 14 amino acids. The DNA for the CDR3 is TGTGCCAGTAGTATGGGCAGTTACAATCAGCCCCAGCATTTT. Translation gives CASSMGSYNQPQHF.

Remarks on this clonotype: It may be a read error: a sequence one base away is much more abundant. The gene calls are TRBV7-4 and TRBJ1-1; D is undetermined. V was clipped by 7 bases and J by 2 bases, with 11 bases between them. The CDR3 contains 13 residues. Germline V gene lookup returns CDR1 SGHVT and CDR2 SQSDAQ. The CDR3 DNA sequence: TGTGCCAGCAATGGGCGTTCAAACACTGAAGCTTTCTTT. Its protein product is CASNGRSNTEAFF.

This clonotype appeared a few times. The genes are TRBV27 and TRBJ2-3, with unresolved D. With 4 bases removed from V and 3 bases from J, the gap between germline ends came to 17 bases. CDR3 size: 16 residues. Germline loops: CDR1 MNHEY, CDR2 SMNVEV (reference sequence). CDR3 in DNA: TGTGCCAGCAGTTGGGGATCCCTGTCTAGTACAGATACGCAGTATTTT. Protein product: CASSWGSLSSTDTQYF.

This sequence joins TRBV7-8 and TRBJ2-7, with D hard to call. Germline V gives CDR1 SGHVS, CDR2 FQNEAQ. The CDR3 runs to 14 residues. DNA for the CDR3: TGTGTAAGCAGCGAAGAGTGCCTCTCCTACGAGCAGTACTTC. It specifies CVSSEECLSYEQYF.

This clonotype was counted many times. The rearrangement uses TRBV6-1 and TRBJ1-1; possibly TRBD1 for D (6 bases). Trimming stripped 4 bases from V and 2 bases from J, with 14 bases between. Germline CDR1 is MNHNS and CDR2 is SASEGT. The CDR3 runs 15 residues. For the CDR3, the DNA is TGTGCCAGCAGTGGATTCGGACAGTCCAACACTGAAGCTTTCTTT. Amino acid sequence: CASSGFGQSNTEAFF.

This chain connects TRBV27 to TRBJ1-2, with unresolved D. V lost 8 bases and J 0 bases, leaving 13 bases between the germline ends. Germline CDR1 reads MNHEY; CDR2 reads SMNVEV (reference sequence). This CDR3 is built from 14 residues. The CDR3 loop is CASRPIESNYGYTF. CDR3 sequence (DNA): TGTGCCAGCCGCCCGATTGAGTCTAACTATGGCTACACCTTC.

Concerning this clonotype: Since the CDR3 does not end with the conserved phenylalanine or tryptophan, this likely comes from a read error. The V gene is TRBV7-9, the J gene TRBJ2-6; the match to TRBD2 covers 8 bases. V shed 0 bases and J 4 bases; nucleotides not matched to a gene: 5. This CDR3 spans 17 amino acids. Germline CDR1 reads SEHNR; CDR2 reads FQNEAQ (reference sequence). DNA of the CDR3: TGTGCCAGCAGCTTAGCCGGGGGGGGTTCCGGGGCCAACGTCCTGACTTTA. Translated: CASSLAGGGSGANVLTL.

The sample holds many counts of this clonotype. The J gene is TRBJ2-5, the V gene TRBV6-5; weak D call: TRBD2 (5 bases). The CDR3 is 15 residues long. Germline CDR1 and CDR2: MNHEY and SVGAGI. Between the trimmed V and J ends, which lost 0 bases and 5 bases, there was a span of 13 bases. CDR3: CASSYSPGFGETQYF. CDR3 in DNA: TGTGCCAGCAGTTACTCCCCGGGGTTCGGGGAGACCCAGTACTTC.

CDR3 loop: CASTLYGLAETSTDTQYF. The CDR3 nucleotides are TGTGCCAGCACCCTTTATGGACTAGCGGAGACTAGCACAGATACGCAGTATTTT. This chain connects TRBV2 to TRBJ2-3, with TRBD2 matching over 10 bases. The CDR3 spans 18 residues. Germline V gives CDR1 SNHLY, CDR2 FYNNEI. V shed 7 bases, J shed 0 bases, and the junction held 13 bases outside the gene matches. Together with reference TRBV2 and TRBJ2-3, the CDR3 gives the full variable domain: EPEVTQTPSHQVTQMGQEVILRCVPISNHLYFYWYRQILGQKVEFLVSFYNNEISEKSEIFDDQFSVERPDGSNFTLKIRSTKLEDSAMYFCASTLYGLAETSTDTQYFGPGTRLTVL.

The table lists this clonotype with a few counts. This sequence joins TRBV7-3 and TRBJ2-7; TRBD2 aligns across 15 bases. The CDR3 totals 19 residues. The ends lost 5 bases at V and 3 bases at J; junction bases unmatched: 14. Germline values: CDR1 SGHTA, CDR2 FQGTGA. The CDR3 nucleotides are TGTGCCAGCAGCCCGACAGGGACTAGCGGGGGGAAAATAAGCTACGAGCAGTACTTC. Translation: CASSPTGTSGGKISYEQYF. Variable domain in full (rest from reference TRBV7-3 and TRBJ2-7): GAGVSQTPSNKVTEKGKYVELRCDPISGHTALYWYRQSLGQGPEFLIYFQGTGAADDSGLPNDRFFAVRPEGSVSTLKIQRTERGDSAVYLCASSPTGTSGGKISYEQYFGPGTRLTVT.

At least ten counts were recorded for this clonotype. The chain links TRBV7-9 to TRBJ1-1, with D hard to call. The germline V gene has CDR1 SEHNR and CDR2 FQNEAQ (reference sequence). V dropped 5 bases and J dropped 2 bases, with 3 bases sitting between them. The CDR3 spans 11 residues. The CDR3 DNA reads TGTGCCAGCAGCCGAAACACTGAAGCTTTCTTT. Translating it yields CASSRNTEAFF.

This clonotype was detected ten times or more. V is TRBV6-5 and J is TRBJ2-7, with 8 positions matching TRBD1. Germline-derived CDR1 and CDR2 are MNHEY and SVGAGI. The V and J ends lost 0 bases and 0 bases, in that order; junction bases with no gene match: 4. The CDR3 consists of 16 residues. CDR3 region: CASSYSTGEASYEQYF. The CDR3 DNA reads TGTGCCAGCAGTTACTCGACAGGGGAGGCCTCCTACGAGCAGTACTTC.